This TCR beta chain was found in a study of blood T cell repertoires in COVID-19 (dated by TCRdb to about 2020). Turning to the overall study: The collaborator samples originated in the United States, Italy and Spain and spanned the acute and convalescent phases of COVID-19. The prospective study material was composed of cDNA or gDNA derived from T cells, B-cell-depleted T cells, or PBMCs. The dataset comprised deeply sampled blood TCRbeta repertoires from subjects exposed to, actively infected with, or recovered from COVID-19. The repertoires were released in a freely available public database meant as a resource for research on the immune response to SARS-CoV-2. Samples came from the ongoing ImmuneRACE study (first 160 participants) plus 1,254 subjects from 6 global collaborators. Nearly every sample came with metadata listing a de-identified subject ID, COVID-19 status, age in years and sex. Where available, HLA class I and class II types were taken from metadata supplied by the sample provider and were not determined by assay-based typing. The paper's findings and limits, for the study overall: Clinical and demographic metadata were provided uncurated, with the amount varying by source and participant.

In Seattle, one collaborating source enrolled patients while the infection was active and tracked those patients longitudinally over the course of disease. Collaborating institutions collected whole blood in K2EDTA tubes following their own protocols. For TCRbeta analysis, collaborators shipped samples in one of three forms: frozen whole blood, isolated PBMCs, or DNA extracted from either of those sample types. TCRbeta CDR3 regions were amplified from genomic DNA by means of the immunoSEQ Assay, a bias-controlled multiplex PCR. In the paper's pipeline: The number of nucleated cells in each sample was estimated by amplification of reference gene primers within the assay. To quantify the absolute abundance of each unique TCRbeta CDR3 rearrangement, sequence reads were collapsed and filtered. Productive Simpson clonality was computed per sample as the square root of Simpson's diversity index over productive rearrangements. TCRdb re-hosts the immuneACCESS table, in-frame sequences only. Its copies lack some clones; in the studies checked, an unresolved V gene accounts for under half of them, and the cause for the rest is not known. The V and J calls and the clone size are those of that table, but D and trimming were determined from the DNA. Recorded for this sample are 150,000 to 200,000 clones; 70% to 90% of them occurred a single time. Roughly 9.8% of the sample is held by the ten biggest clonotypes.

Comments on this clone: This receptor's antigen is unknown. Base qualities are not recorded, but no much larger clone differs from it by a single base.

The receptor was derived from a woman aged 55-75 years with COVID-19, enrolled during active disease. Material for sequencing was peripheral blood.

Read as DNA, the sequence is TGTGCCAGCAGCTTACGTCCTAGCGGGAATGAGCAGTTCTTC. This yields the protein CASSLRPSGNEQFF. The rearranged segments are TRBV7-3 and TRBJ2-1; 8 of the junction bases match TRBD2. Counted from cysteine to phenylalanine, this CDR3 has 14 amino acids. Just the 42-base CDR3 DNA is kept, in frame starting at base 1. Trimmed from V: 2 bases; trimmed from J: 7 bases; junction bases lacking a gene match: 4. In the germline V gene, CDR1 corresponds to SGHTA and CDR2 to FQGTGA.